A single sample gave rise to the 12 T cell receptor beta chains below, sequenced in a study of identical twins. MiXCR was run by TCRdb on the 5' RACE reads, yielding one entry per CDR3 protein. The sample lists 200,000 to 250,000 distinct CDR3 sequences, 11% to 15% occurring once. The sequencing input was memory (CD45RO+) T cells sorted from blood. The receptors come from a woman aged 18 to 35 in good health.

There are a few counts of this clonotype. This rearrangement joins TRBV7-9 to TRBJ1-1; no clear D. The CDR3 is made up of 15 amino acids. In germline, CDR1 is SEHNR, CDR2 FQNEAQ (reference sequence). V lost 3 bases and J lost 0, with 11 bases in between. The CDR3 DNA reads TGTGCCAGCAGCTTGATCCCTACGTTGAACACTGAAGCTTTCTTT. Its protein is CASSLIPTLNTEAFF.

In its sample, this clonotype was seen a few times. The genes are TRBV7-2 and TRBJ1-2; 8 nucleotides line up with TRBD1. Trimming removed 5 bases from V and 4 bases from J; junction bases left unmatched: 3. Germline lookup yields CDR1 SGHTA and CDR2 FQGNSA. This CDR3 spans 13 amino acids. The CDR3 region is CASSHGQGYGYTF. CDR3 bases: TGTGCCAGCAGCCACGGACAGGGCTATGGCTACACCTTC.

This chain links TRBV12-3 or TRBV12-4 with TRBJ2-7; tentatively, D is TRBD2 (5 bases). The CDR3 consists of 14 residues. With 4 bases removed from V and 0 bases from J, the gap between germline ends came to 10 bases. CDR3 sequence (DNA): TGTGCCAGCAGTTCCACTAGGCGCTCCTACGAGCAGTACTTC. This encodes CASSSTRRSYEQYF.

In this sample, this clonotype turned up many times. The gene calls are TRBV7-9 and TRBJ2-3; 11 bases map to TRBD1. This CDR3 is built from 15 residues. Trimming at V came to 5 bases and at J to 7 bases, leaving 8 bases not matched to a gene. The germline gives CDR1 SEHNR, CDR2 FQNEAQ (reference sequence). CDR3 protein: CASSPGQGVGNTQYF. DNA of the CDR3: TGTGCCAGCAGCCCGGGACAGGGGGTCGGAAATACGCAGTATTTT.

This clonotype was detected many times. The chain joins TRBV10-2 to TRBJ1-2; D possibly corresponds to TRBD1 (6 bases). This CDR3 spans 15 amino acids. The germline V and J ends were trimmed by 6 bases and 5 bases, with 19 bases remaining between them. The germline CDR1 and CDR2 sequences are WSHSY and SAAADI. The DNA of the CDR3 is TGCGCCAGCAGCAGGACAGACGGGAGTGGGTATGGCTACACCTTC. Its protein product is CASSRTDGSGYGYTF.

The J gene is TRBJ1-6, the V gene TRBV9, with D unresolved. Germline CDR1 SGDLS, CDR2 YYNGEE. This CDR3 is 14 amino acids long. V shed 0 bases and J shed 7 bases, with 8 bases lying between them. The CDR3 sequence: CASSVEERNSPLHF. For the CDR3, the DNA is TGTGCCAGCAGCGTAGAAGAGAGGAATTCACCCCTCCACTTT. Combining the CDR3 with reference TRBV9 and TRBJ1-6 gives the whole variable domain DSGVTQTPKHLITATGQRVTLRCSPRSGDLSVYWYQQSLDQGLQFLIQYYNGEERAKGNILERFSAQQFPDLHSELNLSSLELGDSALYFCASSVEERNSPLHFGNGTRLTVT.

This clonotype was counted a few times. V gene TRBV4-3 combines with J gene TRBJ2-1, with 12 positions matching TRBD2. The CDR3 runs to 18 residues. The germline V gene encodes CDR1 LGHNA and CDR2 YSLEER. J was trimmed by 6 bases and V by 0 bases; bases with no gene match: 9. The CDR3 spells CASSQDLAGGVWGNEQFF. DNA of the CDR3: TGCGCCAGCAGCCAAGACCTAGCGGGAGGGGTATGGGGCAATGAGCAGTTCTTC.

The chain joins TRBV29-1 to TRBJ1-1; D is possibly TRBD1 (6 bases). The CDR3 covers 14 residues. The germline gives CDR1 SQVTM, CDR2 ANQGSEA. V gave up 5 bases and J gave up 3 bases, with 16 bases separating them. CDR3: CSVRISGADTEAFF. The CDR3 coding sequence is TGCAGCGTTAGGATATCGGGGGCCGACACTGAAGCTTTCTTT.

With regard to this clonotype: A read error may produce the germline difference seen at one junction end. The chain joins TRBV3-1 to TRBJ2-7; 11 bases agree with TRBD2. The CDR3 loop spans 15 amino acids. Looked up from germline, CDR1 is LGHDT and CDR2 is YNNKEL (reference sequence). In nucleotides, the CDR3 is TGTGCCACCAGCGGAAGACTAGCGGGGTCGTGGGAGCAGTACTTC. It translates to CATSGRLAGSWEQYF.

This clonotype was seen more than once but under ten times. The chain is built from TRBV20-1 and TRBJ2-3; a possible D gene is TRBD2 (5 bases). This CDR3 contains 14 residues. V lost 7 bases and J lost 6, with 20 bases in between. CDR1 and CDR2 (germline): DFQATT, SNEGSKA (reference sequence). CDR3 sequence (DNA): TGCAGTGTACGATCGAGGACCACGGGGGATACGCAGTATTTT. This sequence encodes CSVRSRTTGDTQYF.

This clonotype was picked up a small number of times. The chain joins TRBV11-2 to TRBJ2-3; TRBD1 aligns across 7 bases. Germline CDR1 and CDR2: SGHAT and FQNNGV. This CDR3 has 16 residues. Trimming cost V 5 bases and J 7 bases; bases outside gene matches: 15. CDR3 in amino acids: CASSPLYRGLVNTQYF. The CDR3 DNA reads TGTGCCAGCAGCCCACTATACAGGGGATTGGTAAATACGCAGTATTTT.

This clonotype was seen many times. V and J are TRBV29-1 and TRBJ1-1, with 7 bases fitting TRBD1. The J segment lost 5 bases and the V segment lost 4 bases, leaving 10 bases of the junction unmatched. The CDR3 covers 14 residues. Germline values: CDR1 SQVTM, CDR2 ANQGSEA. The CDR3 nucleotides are TGCAGCGTTGGGGAGGGGGCGTTGAGTACTGAAGCTTTCTTT. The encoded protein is CSVGEGALSTEAFF.